This is a list of T cell receptor beta chains from one sample in a study of a mutant IDH1 vaccine in newly diagnosed glioma. Sequencing used immunoSEQ multiplex PCR; TCRdb keeps in-frame clones, though not all of them. The repertoire includes 85,000 to 100,000 clones, roughly 75% of them detected once, and over 6.5% sits in the top ten. This sample comprised PBMCs, obtained from a glioma patient treated with radiotherapy, temozolomide or both. Receptors were obtained from a man aged 35 to 55 with glioma. Each CDR3 is given without its conserved first and last residue.

v_gene: TRBV7-2; j_gene: TRBJ2-5; CDR3aa: ASSLKRGETQY
v_gene: TRBV15; j_gene: TRBJ1-4; CDR3aa: ATEQGALGEKLF
v_gene: TRBV28; j_gene: TRBJ2-7; CDR3aa: ASSYLPGGLAKDEQY
v_gene: TRBV7-3; j_gene: TRBJ2-3; CDR3aa: ASSLAFTDTQY
v_gene: TRBV27; j_gene: TRBJ2-3; CDR3aa: ASSLPGHYTDTQY
v_gene: TRBV7-9; j_gene: TRBJ2-2; CDR3aa: ASSWLLSGELF
v_gene: TRBV7-2; j_gene: TRBJ1-6; CDR3aa: ASSRDRGGSPLH
v_gene: TRBV5-5; j_gene: TRBJ2-3; CDR3aa: ASSLGSQDTQY
v_gene: TRBV18; j_gene: TRBJ2-7; CDR3aa: ASSPTSLRAYEQY
v_gene: TRBV19; j_gene: TRBJ2-7; CDR3aa: AATWDGFNSYEQY
v_gene: TRBV30; j_gene: TRBJ1-6; CDR3aa: AWTPEGASSYNSPLH
v_gene: TRBV2; j_gene: TRBJ2-3; CDR3aa: ASLRRGLGADTQY
v_gene: TRBV5-4; j_gene: TRBJ1-1; CDR3aa: ASSLDTQGRTEAF
v_gene: TRBV5-4; j_gene: TRBJ2-7; CDR3aa: ASSTTGRTYEQY
v_gene: TRBV7-9; j_gene: TRBJ2-5; CDR3aa: ASSQVQETQY
v_gene: TRBV4-3; j_gene: TRBJ2-2; CDR3aa: ASSPGLALPTGELF
v_gene: TRBV19; j_gene: TRBJ1-1; CDR3aa: ASSRDRVGTEAF
v_gene: TRBV28; j_gene: TRBJ2-1; CDR3aa: AIRTSGSYNEQF
v_gene: TRBV5-5; j_gene: TRBJ1-1; CDR3aa: ASSLQGAGAF
v_gene: TRBV30; j_gene: TRBJ1-2; CDR3aa: AWSAETGVSGYT
v_gene: TRBV6-1; j_gene: TRBJ1-5; CDR3aa: ASSGKQGAFFQPQH
v_gene: TRBV4-2; j_gene: TRBJ1-1; CDR3aa: ASSPMGYTEAF
v_gene: TRBV30; j_gene: TRBJ2-3; CDR3aa: AHTTGGADTQY
v_gene: TRBV28; j_gene: TRBJ1-5; CDR3aa: ASTTGGNYQPQH
v_gene: TRBV6-5; j_gene: TRBJ1-2; CDR3aa: ASRPADRRRYGYT
v_gene: TRBV6-5; j_gene: TRBJ1-3; CDR3aa: ASSYRGIPGNTIY
v_gene: TRBV9; j_gene: TRBJ2-1; CDR3aa: ASSVRSSSYNEQF
v_gene: TRBV5-4; j_gene: TRBJ1-1; CDR3aa: ASSLGGQGIGNTEAF
v_gene: TRBV4-2; j_gene: TRBJ2-7; CDR3aa: ASSHRTSGGADVTEQY
v_gene: TRBV20-1; j_gene: TRBJ1-5; CDR3aa: SARRDQPQH
v_gene: TRBV6-5; j_gene: TRBJ2-3; CDR3aa: ASSYWRDVQDTQY
v_gene: TRBV6-5; j_gene: TRBJ1-4; CDR3aa: ASRQGAREKLF
v_gene: TRBV5-4; j_gene: TRBJ1-1; CDR3aa: ASSQDRPNMNTEAF
v_gene: TRBV11-3; j_gene: TRBJ2-3; CDR3aa: ASSSSGGVVNTQY
v_gene: TRBV21-1; j_gene: TRBJ2-3; CDR3aa: ASSLRTATDTQY
v_gene: TRBV30; j_gene: TRBJ1-2; CDR3aa: AWSTRTGGGYT
v_gene: TRBV5-1; j_gene: TRBJ2-5; CDR3aa: ASSSSGGAVRETQY
v_gene: TRBV19; j_gene: TRBJ1-2; CDR3aa: ASTPRAAVYGYT
v_gene: TRBV10-3; j_gene: TRBJ2-3; CDR3aa: AIGEEDTQY
v_gene: TRBV28; j_gene: TRBJ1-2; CDR3aa: ASSPDRTQNYGYT
v_gene: TRBV7-9; j_gene: TRBJ1-3; CDR3aa: ASTGQTGASGNTIY
v_gene: TRBV29-1; j_gene: TRBJ1-2; CDR3aa: SVVVGATAGIGYGYT
v_gene: TRBV5-8; j_gene: TRBJ2-7; CDR3aa: ASSSPTHVAGTYEQY
v_gene: TRBV2; j_gene: TRBJ2-1; CDR3aa: ASSEARSSYNEQF
v_gene: TRBV6-5; j_gene: TRBJ2-1; CDR3aa: ASWAGPTYNEQF
v_gene: TRBV7-9; j_gene: TRBJ2-3; CDR3aa: ASSKAGGTDTQY
v_gene: TRBV9; j_gene: TRBJ1-2; CDR3aa: ASSVDSTGLDYGYT
v_gene: TRBV7-6; j_gene: TRBJ2-7; CDR3aa: ASSLGKDPTYEQY
v_gene: TRBV30; j_gene: TRBJ1-2; CDR3aa: AWRGYYGYT
v_gene: TRBV27; j_gene: TRBJ2-7; CDR3aa: ASSPSGQIYEQY
v_gene: TRBV5-4; j_gene: TRBJ1-4; CDR3aa: ASSMDSHNEKLF
v_gene: TRBV7-9; j_gene: TRBJ1-1; CDR3aa: ASTQAPEAF
v_gene: TRBV30; j_gene: TRBJ1-6; CDR3aa: AWSVDRGHSPLH
v_gene: TRBV2; j_gene: TRBJ2-5; CDR3aa: ASSDRTDSRRETQY
v_gene: TRBV7-3; j_gene: TRBJ2-3; CDR3aa: ASSLYGTGGPDTQY